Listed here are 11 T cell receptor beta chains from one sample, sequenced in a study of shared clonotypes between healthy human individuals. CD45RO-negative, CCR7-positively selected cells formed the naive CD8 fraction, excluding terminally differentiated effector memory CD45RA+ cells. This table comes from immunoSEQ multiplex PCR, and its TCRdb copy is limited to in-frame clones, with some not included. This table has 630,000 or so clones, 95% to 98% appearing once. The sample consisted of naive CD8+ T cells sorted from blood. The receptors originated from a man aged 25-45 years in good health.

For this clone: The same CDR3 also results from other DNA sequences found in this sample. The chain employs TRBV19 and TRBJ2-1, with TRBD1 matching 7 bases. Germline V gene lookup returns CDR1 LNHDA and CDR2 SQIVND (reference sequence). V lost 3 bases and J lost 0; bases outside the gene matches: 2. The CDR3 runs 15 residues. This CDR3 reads CASSMTGSSYNEQFF. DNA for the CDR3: TGTGCCAGTAGTATGACAGGGAGCTCCTACAATGAGCAGTTCTTC.

CDR3: CASSPLRGHNEQFF. CDR3 DNA sequence: TGTGCCAGCAGTCCCCTCAGGGGCCACAATGAGCAGTTCTTC. The V gene is TRBV27, the J gene TRBJ2-1; D is perhaps TRBD1 (6 bases). This CDR3 region has 14 residues. Between the trimmed V and J ends, which lost 5 bases and 5 bases, there was a span of 13 bases. Germline-derived CDR1 and CDR2 are MNHEY and SMNVEV (reference sequence).

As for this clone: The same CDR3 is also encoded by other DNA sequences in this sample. CDR3 sequence: CASSVGGQGYEQYF. As DNA, the CDR3 is TGTGCCAGCAGCGTAGGAGGACAGGGCTACGAGCAGTACTTC. V gene TRBV9 combines with J gene TRBJ2-7; 8 bases are shared with TRBD1. The V and J ends lost 0 bases and 3 bases, in that order; junction bases with no gene match: 2. CDR3 length equals 14 residues. Germline V lookup: CDR1 SGDLS, CDR2 YYNGEE.

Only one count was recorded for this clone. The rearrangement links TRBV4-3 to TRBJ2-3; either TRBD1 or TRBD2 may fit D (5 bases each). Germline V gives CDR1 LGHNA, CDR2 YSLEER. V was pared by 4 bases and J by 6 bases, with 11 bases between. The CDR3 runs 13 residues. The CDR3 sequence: CASSPGPADTQYF. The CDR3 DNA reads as TGCGCCAGCAGCCCGGGGCCCGCCGATACGCAGTATTTT.

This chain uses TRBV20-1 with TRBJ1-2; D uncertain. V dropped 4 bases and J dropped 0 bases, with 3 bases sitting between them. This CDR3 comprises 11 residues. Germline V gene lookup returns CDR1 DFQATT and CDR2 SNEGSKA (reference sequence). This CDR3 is CSAITNYGYTF. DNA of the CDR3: TGCAGTGCTATCACTAACTATGGCTACACCTTC.

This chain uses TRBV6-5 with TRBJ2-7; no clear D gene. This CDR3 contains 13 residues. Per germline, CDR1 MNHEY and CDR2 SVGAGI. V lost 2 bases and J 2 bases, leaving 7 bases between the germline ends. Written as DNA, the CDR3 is TGTGCCAGCAGTTACGCGACGACCTACGAGCAGTACTTC. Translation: CASSYATTYEQYF.

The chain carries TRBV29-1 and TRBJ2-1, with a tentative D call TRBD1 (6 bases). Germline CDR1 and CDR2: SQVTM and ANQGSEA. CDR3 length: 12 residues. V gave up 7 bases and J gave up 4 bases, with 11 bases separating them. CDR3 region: CSARQGYNEQFF. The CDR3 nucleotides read TGCAGCGCCCGGCAGGGGTACAATGAGCAGTTCTTC.

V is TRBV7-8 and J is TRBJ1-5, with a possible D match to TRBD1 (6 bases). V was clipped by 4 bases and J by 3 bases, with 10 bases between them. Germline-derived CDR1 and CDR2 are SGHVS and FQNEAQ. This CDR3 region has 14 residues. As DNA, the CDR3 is TGTGCCAGCAGCTCACAGGGTCCCAATCAGCCCCAGCATTTT. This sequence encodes CASSSQGPNQPQHF. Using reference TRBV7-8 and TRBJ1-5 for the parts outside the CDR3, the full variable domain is GAGVSQSPRYKVAKRGQDVALRCDPISGHVSLFWYQQALGQGPEFLTYFQNEAQLDKSGLPSDRFFAERPEGSVSTLKIQRTQQEDSAVYLCASSSQGPNQPQHFGDGTRLSIL.

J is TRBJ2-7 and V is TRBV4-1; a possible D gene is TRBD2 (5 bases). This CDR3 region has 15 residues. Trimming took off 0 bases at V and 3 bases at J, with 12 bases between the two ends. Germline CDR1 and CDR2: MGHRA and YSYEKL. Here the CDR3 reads CASSQEVGAVYEQYF. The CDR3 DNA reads TGCGCCAGCAGCCAAGAGGTGGGAGCAGTCTACGAGCAGTACTTC.

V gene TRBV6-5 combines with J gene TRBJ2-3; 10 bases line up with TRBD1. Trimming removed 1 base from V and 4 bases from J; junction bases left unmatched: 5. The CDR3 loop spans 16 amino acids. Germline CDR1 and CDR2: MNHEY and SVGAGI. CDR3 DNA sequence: TGTGCCAGCAGTTACTACGGGACAGGGGACCCAGATACGCAGTATTTT. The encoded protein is CASSYYGTGDPDTQYF.

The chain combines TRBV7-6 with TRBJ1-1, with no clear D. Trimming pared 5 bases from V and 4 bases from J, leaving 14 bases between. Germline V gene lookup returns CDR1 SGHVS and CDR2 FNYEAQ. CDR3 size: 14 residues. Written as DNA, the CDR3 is TGTGCCAGCAGCCGCGGTGGTATGGGCACTGAAGCTTTCTTT. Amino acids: CASSRGGMGTEAFF.